This TCR beta chain was observed in a study of post-analysis software for immune sequencing data. Study observations and caveats: The study found TRBV5-6, TRBV5-1 and TRBV20-1 among five or six TRBV segments more frequent in patients than controls.

Unique molecular identifiers had been added to the TCR beta cDNA libraries. TCRdb redid the calling of the PCR reads with MiXCR, one entry per CDR3 protein. The sample carries about 260,000 distinct CDR3 sequences, 35% to 45% recorded once. The CDR3 totals 12 residues. V shed 7 bases and J shed 5 bases, with 13 bases lying between them. Germline values: CDR1 SGHRS, CDR2 YFSETQ. This clonotype was picked up many times. Its target is unknown. The sample consisted of blood. The chain joins TRBV5-1 to TRBJ2-7; D perhaps matches TRBD2 (7 bases). This TCR came from a girl aged 5 to 17 with multiple sclerosis. CDR3: CASSPGGNEQYF. CDR3 coding DNA: TGCGCCAGCTCGCCGGGGGGCAACGAGCAGTACTTC. The full variable domain, with the rest looked up from reference TRBV5-1 and TRBJ2-7, is KAGVTQTPRYLIKTRGQQVTLSCSPISGHRSVSWYQQTPGQGLQFLFEYFSETQRNKGNFPGRFSGRQFSNSRSEMNVSTLELGDSALYLCASSPGGNEQYFGPGTRLTVT.